The present T cell receptor (beta chain) was sequenced within a study of identical twins. The germline V gene has CDR1 LNHNV and CDR2 YYDKDF (reference sequence). CDR3 length: 15 amino acids. V was clipped by 3 bases and J by 8 bases, with 16 bases between them. This clonotype was seen more than once but under ten times. TCRdb re-called the 5' RACE reads with MiXCR, one entry per CDR3 protein. The sample has about 900,000 distinct CDR3 sequences, 9% to 15% seen once; the top ten hold around 1.6%. There were only healthy Caucasians among the donors. This sample also belongs to another study, concerning yellow fever vaccine responses in identical twins.

This receptor was taken from a woman between 18 and 29 years old in good health. The rearrangement joins TRBV15 to TRBJ2-2; the D gene is possibly TRBD1 (6 bases). Sequenced input: PBMCs. CDR3 coding DNA: TGTGCCACCAGCAGTATCACAGGGCCCTCTGGGGAGCTGTTTTTT. It yields the protein CATSSITGPSGELFF.